Shown below are 14 T cell receptor beta chains from a single sample sequenced in a study of CD8 T cells in ankylosing spondylitis. TCRdb reanalysed the 5' RACE reads using MiXCR and keeps one entry per CDR3 protein. The sample consists of about 240,000 distinct CDR3 sequences, around 9.2% of them appearing once. The source material was blood, either unsorted or a sorted T cell fraction (not recorded which). The receptors derive from a male donor with ankylosing spondylitis or in good health (not recorded which).

This clonotype was seen repeatedly, ten times or more. The CDR3 nucleotides read TGTGCCAGCAGCCAAGAGGCAGGCAATCTCTATGGCTACACCTTC. It is translated as CASSQEAGNLYGYTF. The chain combines TRBV4-2 with TRBJ1-2; D is undetermined. Trimming took 0 bases from V and 4 from J, leaving 12 bases between them. Germline V gene sequence: CDR1 LGHNA, CDR2 YNFKEQ. This CDR3 spans 15 amino acids.

Only a few counts were recorded for this clonotype. The junction shows a germline mismatch at one end, possibly a read error. The chain recombines TRBV12-3 or TRBV12-4 with TRBJ2-7; 10 bases agree with TRBD2. The CDR3 is 19 residues long. The CDR3 is CASCLESGASGRFSYEQYF. The CDR3 DNA is TGTGCCAGCTGTTTAGAATCTGGGGCTAGCGGGAGATTTAGCTACGAGCAGTACTTC.

The table lists this clonotype with many counts. V and J are TRBV7-9 and TRBJ2-2; TRBD2 matches at 7 bases. The germline gives CDR1 SEHNR, CDR2 FQNEAQ (reference sequence). V shed 5 bases, J shed 4 bases, and the junction held 4 bases outside the gene matches. This CDR3 is 14 amino acids long. The CDR3 here is CASSLSGLTGELFF. The CDR3 nucleotides are TGTGCCAGCAGCCTTAGCGGGCTCACCGGGGAGCTGTTTTTT.

This clonotype was recorded a few times. The V and J genes are TRBV19 and TRBJ2-7; the D gene is possibly TRBD2 (6 bases). Per the germline V gene, CDR1 is LNHDA and CDR2 is SQIVND (reference sequence). The CDR3 runs 16 residues. The V end lost 1 base, the J end lost 6 bases, and 19 bases lay between the germline ends. The CDR3 sequence is CASSIAGGGRLGEQYF. CDR3 sequence (DNA): TGTGCCAGTAGTATAGCCGGGGGAGGTCGATTGGGCGAGCAGTACTTC. The whole variable domain, remainder taken from reference TRBV19 and TRBJ2-7, is DGGITQSPKYLFRKEGQNVTLSCEQNLNHDAMYWYRQDPGQGLRLIYYSQIVNDFQKGDIAEGYSVSREKKESFPLTVTSAQKNPTAFYLCASSIAGGGRLGEQYFGPGTRLTVT.

This clonotype occurred many times. The rearrangement uses TRBV29-1 and TRBJ1-2, with a weak D call TRBD1 (6 bases). The V gene's germline CDR1 is SQVTM and CDR2 ANQGSEA. V lost 6 bases to trimming and J lost 8 bases, with 22 bases between them. The CDR3 covers 14 residues. The CDR3 DNA is TGCAGCGTGGGGGCAGAAGGGGGGCTCGGCGGCTACACCTTC. This encodes CSVGAEGGLGGYTF.

This chain uses TRBV7-9 with TRBJ2-7; possible D gene TRBD1, 6 bases. The CDR3 has 14 amino acids. The germline gives CDR1 SEHNR, CDR2 FQNEAQ (reference sequence). Trimming left V 5 bases short and J 6 bases short, with 17 bases between. In DNA, the CDR3 is TGTGCCAGCAGCCAAGATACAGGGACCTCCGAGCAGTACTTC. It translates to CASSQDTGTSEQYF.

This clonotype was counted ten times or more. This chain joins TRBV9 and TRBJ2-4; 9 bases match TRBD1. This CDR3 comprises 15 residues. Germline assignment: CDR1 SGDLS and CDR2 YYNGEE. After removal of 0 bases from V and 6 bases from J, the junction contained 4 bases not matched to a gene. For the CDR3, the DNA is TGTGCCAGCAGCGTAGGGCGGGGACAGGGAAACATTCAGTACTTC. Its protein is CASSVGRGQGNIQYF.

This clonotype was seen a few times. This CDR3 reads CASSLPKAGGSNTGELFF. The DNA for the CDR3 is TGTGCCAGCAGCTTACCTAAAGCGGGAGGGTCGAACACCGGGGAGCTGTTTTTT. The V and J genes are TRBV7-2 and TRBJ2-2; 10 positions match TRBD2. The V gene end was trimmed by 2 bases and the J gene end by 0 bases; junction bases not matched to a gene: 6. The CDR3 spans 18 residues. Germline V gene data show CDR1 as SGHTA and CDR2 as FQGNSA.

This clonotype was seen many times. The chain combines TRBV6-1 with TRBJ1-5, with TRBD1 matching over 8 bases. The CDR3 covers 15 residues. Trimming at V came to 7 bases and at J to 2 bases, leaving 7 bases not matched to a gene. Germline-derived CDR1 and CDR2 are MNHNS and SASEGT. The CDR3 region is CASKQDREGNQPQHF. CDR3 coding DNA: TGTGCCAGCAAACAGGACAGGGAGGGCAATCAGCCCCAGCATTTT.

The genes are TRBV11-2 and TRBJ2-7; D perhaps matches TRBD1 (6 bases). Germline CDR1 SGHAT, CDR2 FQNNGV. The CDR3 is made up of 13 amino acids. V was trimmed by 5 bases and J by 9 bases, leaving 17 bases between them. In nucleotides, the CDR3 is TGTGCCAGCAGCCCTCCGGGACAAGCCGGGCAGTACTTC. The encoded protein is CASSPPGQAGQYF.

This clonotype has at least ten counts. The chain is built from TRBV20-1 and TRBJ1-1; TRBD1 might be the D (6 bases). The CDR3 extends over 13 amino acids. Trimming pared 1 base from V and 2 bases from J, leaving 8 bases between. Per the germline V gene, CDR1 is DFQATT and CDR2 is SNEGSKA (reference sequence). CDR3 nucleotides: TGCAGTGCTAGAGTACAGGGTAACACTGAAGCTTTCTTT. Translating gives CSARVQGNTEAFF.

This clonotype was detected ten times or more. This sequence joins TRBV28 and TRBJ2-2, with D possibly TRBD1 on 6 matching bases. V was shortened by 0 bases and J by 10 bases, with 9 bases between the two germline ends. The CDR3 spans 13 residues. Germline V gives CDR1 MDHEN, CDR2 SYDVKM. The CDR3 loop is CASSLWGAEELFF. Written as DNA, the CDR3 is TGTGCCAGCAGTTTATGGGGGGCCGAGGAGCTGTTTTTT. The complete variable domain, with remaining parts taken from reference TRBV28 and TRBJ2-2, reads DVKVTQSSRYLVKRTGEKVFLECVQDMDHENMFWYRQDPGLGLRLIYFSYDVKMKEKGDIPEGYSVSREKKERFSLILESASTNQTSMYLCASSLWGAEELFFGEGSRLTVL.

This clonotype was counted many times. DNA of the CDR3: TGTGCCATCAGTGAGTCGGCGGGGGGGTACAATGAGCAGTTCTTC. This encodes CAISESAGGYNEQFF. The chain employs TRBV10-3 and TRBJ2-1; 9 bases are shared with TRBD2. This CDR3 is built from 15 residues. The V gene's germline CDR1 is ENHRY and CDR2 SYGVKD. Losses at the gene ends were 0 bases for V and 4 bases for J; bases not matched to a gene: 1.

This sequence joins TRBV21-1 and TRBJ2-2. TRBV21-1 is an annotated pseudogene. This CDR3 is 15 amino acids long. CDR3 coding DNA: TGTGCCAGCCCCCGTGCGGCACCGAACACCGGGGAGCTGTTTTTT. Translation gives CASPRAAPNTGELFF.